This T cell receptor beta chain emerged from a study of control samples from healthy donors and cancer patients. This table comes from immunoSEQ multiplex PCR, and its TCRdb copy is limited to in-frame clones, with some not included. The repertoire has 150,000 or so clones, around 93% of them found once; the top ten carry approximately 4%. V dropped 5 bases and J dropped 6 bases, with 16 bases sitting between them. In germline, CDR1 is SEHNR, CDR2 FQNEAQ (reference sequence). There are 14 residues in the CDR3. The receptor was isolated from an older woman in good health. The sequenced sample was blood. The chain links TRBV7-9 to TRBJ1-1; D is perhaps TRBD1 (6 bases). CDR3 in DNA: TGTGCCAGCAGCCACAAAGGGGGGGGCGCTGAAGCTTTCTTT. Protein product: CASSHKGGGAEAFF.